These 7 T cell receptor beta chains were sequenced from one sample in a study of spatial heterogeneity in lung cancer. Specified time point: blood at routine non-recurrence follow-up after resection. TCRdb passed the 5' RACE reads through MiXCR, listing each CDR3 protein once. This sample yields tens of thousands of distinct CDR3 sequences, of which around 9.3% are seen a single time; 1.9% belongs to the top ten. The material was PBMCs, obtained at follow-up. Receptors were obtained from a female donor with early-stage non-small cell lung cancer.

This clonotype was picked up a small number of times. The DNA for the CDR3 is TGTGCCAGCATGGGGACAGGGCCCACCGGGGAGCTGTTTTTT. Encoded protein: CASMGTGPTGELFF. The V and J genes are TRBV6-5 and TRBJ2-2; 9 nucleotides align to TRBD1. The CDR3 is made up of 14 amino acids. V shed 7 bases and J 4 bases; nucleotides not matched to a gene: 4. Germline CDR1 is MNHEY and CDR2 is SVGAGI.

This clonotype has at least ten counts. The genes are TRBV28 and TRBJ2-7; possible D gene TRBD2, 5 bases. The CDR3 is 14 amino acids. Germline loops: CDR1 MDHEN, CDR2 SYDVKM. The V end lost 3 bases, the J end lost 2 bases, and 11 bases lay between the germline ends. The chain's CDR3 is CASSFTAEPYEQYF. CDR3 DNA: TGTGCCAGCAGTTTTACAGCGGAACCCTACGAGCAGTACTTC. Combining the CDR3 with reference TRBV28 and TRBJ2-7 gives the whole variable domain DVKVTQSSRYLVKRTGEKVFLECVQDMDHENMFWYRQDPGLGLRLIYFSYDVKMKEKGDIPEGYSVSREKKERFSLILESASTNQTSMYLCASSFTAEPYEQYFGPGTRLTVT.

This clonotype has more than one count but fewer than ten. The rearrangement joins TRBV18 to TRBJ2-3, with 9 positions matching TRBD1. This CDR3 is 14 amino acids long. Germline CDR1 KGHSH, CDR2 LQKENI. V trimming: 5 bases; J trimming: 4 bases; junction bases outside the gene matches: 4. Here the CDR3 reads CASSAGQGPDTQYF. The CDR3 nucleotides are TGTGCCAGCTCAGCGGGACAGGGACCAGATACGCAGTATTTT. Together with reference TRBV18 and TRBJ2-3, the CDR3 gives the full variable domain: NAGVMQNPRHLVRRRGQEARLRCSPMKGHSHVYWYRQLPEEGLKFMVYLQKENIIDESGMPKERFSAEFPKEGPSILRIQQVVRGDSAAYFCASSAGQGPDTQYFGPGTRLTVL.

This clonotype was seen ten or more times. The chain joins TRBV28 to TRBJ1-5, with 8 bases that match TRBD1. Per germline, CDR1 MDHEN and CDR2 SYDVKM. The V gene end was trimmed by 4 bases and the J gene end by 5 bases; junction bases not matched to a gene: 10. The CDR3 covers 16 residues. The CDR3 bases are TGTGCCAGCAGTTCCGAAGACAGGGGAGGGTATCAGCCCCAGCATTTT. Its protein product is CASSSEDRGGYQPQHF.

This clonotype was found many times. CDR3 region: CASSLNMLTSGIYNEQFF. The CDR3 DNA reads TGTGCCAGCTCACTAAACATGCTTACTAGCGGGATCTACAATGAGCAGTTCTTC. V usage is TRBV18 and J usage is TRBJ2-1, with 10 bases that match TRBD2. The germline V gene encodes CDR1 KGHSH and CDR2 LQKENI. V was clipped by 4 bases and J by 3 bases; unmatched bases: 12. CDR3 length: 18 residues.

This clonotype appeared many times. The CDR3 sequence is CAWTSRRVETGNTIYF. The CDR3 nucleotides read TGTGCCTGGACCTCCCGGAGGGTCGAAACTGGAAACACCATATATTTT. The rearrangement joins TRBV30 to TRBJ1-3; no firm D call. V was shortened by 4 bases and J by 2 bases, with 18 bases between the two germline ends. The CDR3 is 16 amino acids. Germline V gene sequence: CDR1 GTSNPN, CDR2 SVGIG (reference sequence).

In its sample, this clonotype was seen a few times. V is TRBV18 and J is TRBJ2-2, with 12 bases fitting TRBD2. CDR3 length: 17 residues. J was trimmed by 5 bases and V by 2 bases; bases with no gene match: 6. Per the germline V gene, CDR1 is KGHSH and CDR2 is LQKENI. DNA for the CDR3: TGTGCCAGCTCACCAGAACTAGCGGGAGGATGGACCGGGGAGCTGTTTTTT. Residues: CASSPELAGGWTGELFF.